Listed below are T cell receptor beta chains from one sample, sequenced in a study of Tregs in tolerant kidney transplant recipients. Here immunoSEQ multiplex PCR was the method, and the copy in TCRdb shows in-frame clones only, minus some. The sample includes 95,000 to 120,000 clones, 90% of them seen just once. The sample in question was CD4+ T cells from blood, obtained before the transplant. The receptors come from a human donor who received a combined kidney and bone marrow transplant. Each CDR3 is given without its conserved first and last residue. A D gene is named only where the DNA matches it firmly.

TRBV18,TRBD1,ASSPQQGNEQF
TRBV19,-,ASSIAGGSGGYT
TRBV6-1,-,ASKDSIAKNIQY
TRBV5-5,-,ASSLGASNTEAF
TRBV4-3,-,ASSQGEDGTQY
TRBV6-5,-,ASSRDATPTYEQY
TRBV6-5,TRBD2,ASSYSASGSYEQY
TRBV25-1,-,ASKRQAVTDTQY
TRBV9,TRBD1,ASQRGQGAEGNQPQH
TRBV11-2,-,ASSLGGHNEKLF
TRBV10-3,TRBD1,AISEWGTGGYGYT
TRBV9,-,ASSVEGLNTGELF
TRBV30,TRBD2,AWNSRLAGFIRETQY